One T cell receptor beta chain is described in this entry. The entry originates in a study of cytomegalovirus exposure and HLA in healthy donors. Sequencing used immunoSEQ multiplex PCR; TCRdb keeps in-frame clones, though not all of them. The profile covers over 200,000 clones, with around 88% appearing a single time and 2.9% taken by the ten largest. Material for sequencing was PBMCs. This TCR came from a woman in her late teens or twenties in good health and CMV-seronegative.

In nucleotides, the CDR3 is TGTGCCAGCTCACCGAGGACAGGGGGCGAAGGTGGCTACACCTTC. It yields the protein CASSPRTGGEGGYTF. The chain joins TRBV18 to TRBJ1-2; 11 bases fit TRBD1. Germline CDR1 reads KGHSH; CDR2 reads LQKENI. J gave up 7 bases and V 3 bases, and 7 bases lay outside the gene matches. This CDR3 has 15 amino acids.